Below, one TCR beta chain is given with its context. This clone's antigen is unknown. It has no much larger one-base neighbor in the sample; base qualities were not kept. The data were taken from a study of cytomegalovirus exposure and HLA in healthy donors (dated by TCRdb to 2016 to 2017). At the level of the whole study: An earlier analysis of 587 of the donors reported 276 Gb of sequence data and around 110 million unique TCR beta sequences obtained from roughly 170 million T cells. Every discovery cohort repertoire had been produced on one sequencing platform. In addition to the first cohort of roughly 670 subjects, a separate validation cohort of 120 different subjects was used. The study used immunosequencing to profile the T cell repertoires of around 600 subjects and linked those repertoires to cytomegalovirus serostatus. Alongside the repertoire data, information on donor age, sex, ethnicity and CMV serostatus was compiled. Of the 300 to 500 genotyped donors, 81% were placed in the genetic ancestry cluster associated with self-reported Caucasian donors. Rather than drawing on any new phenotypic data, the later analysis identified candidate immune exposures from TCR beta sequences and the way those sequences occurred across donors. Across 300 to 400 genotyped donors of the cohort, an average of approximately 240,000 unique TCR beta nucleotide sequences per donor were sequenced, and approximately 19% of those sequences were non-productive. The study was designed to test whether signatures of past pathogen exposure could be identified by cataloging public T cell receptors. In a later analysis, previously published TCR beta repertoires from 500 to 750 donors were re-analyzed and high-resolution HLA genotyping was added so that TCR occurrence patterns could be studied. Both class I and class II loci were covered by HLA typing, at four-digit resolution. The number of typed donors differed by locus: about 629-640 for A, B, C, DRB1 and DQB1; 500 to 550 for DQA1; some 610 for DPA1; and roughly 450 for DPB1. Approximately 310 gigabases of sequencing data and around 87 million unique TCR sequences were included in an early release covering 550 to 650 HLA-typed donors. Four to six DR-DQ haplotypes were handled as single units for association and clustering, since linkage in the cohort was strong. The study combined high-throughput TCR immunosequencing, statistical association of individual TCRs with disease status, and machine learning to predict cytomegalovirus infection status. An earlier analysis of several hundred of the donors used high-throughput TCR beta sequencing to judge whether each TCR beta V gene segment behaved as functional or pseudogenic. A later genetic analysis used genome-wide SNP genotypes for about three fifths of the 666 donors, treating that subset as a discovery cohort.

Here is what the overall study found, with its caveats: The earlier analysis of some 540 of the donors excluded around 17 rarely observed V segments, including chromosome 9 orphons, because counts were too low. V-gene and J-gene trimming of TCR beta chains was associated with a missense DCLRE1C variant in a later genetic analysis, and the association was replicated in an independent cohort. A later analysis associated 16,951 TCR beta sequences with specific HLA alleles at a false discovery rate of 0.05. Several of the top co-occurrence clusters appeared to be linked to parvovirus B19, influenza, CMV and Epstein-Barr virus, according to a later analysis. Assigning TCR associations to individual alleles was difficult when HLA alleles, especially DR and DQ, strongly co-occurred. Immune exposure information for the cohort was limited to CMV serostatus. In vitro tests confirmed that a few of the cytomegalovirus-associated TCR beta chains recognize cytomegalovirus antigens. Correlated functional status among segregating V segments might reflect linkage disequilibrium, but an unknown experimental factor could not be ruled out. A further reported finding was that TCR beta sequences accurately predicted the HLA-A and HLA-B alleles for most subjects in the first cohort. Most TCR sequences were observed very rarely across donors, whereas some public TCRs were present in many individuals. A cluster of highly shared sequence variants was judged likely to represent a technical artifact of the sequencing pipeline. Because HLA typing was unavailable for some donors at each locus, only the typed subset was used in association tests. The 87-base-pair reads could not distinguish some IMGT-functional V segments, including TRBV6-2 and TRBV6-3, so those segments were excluded. In a later analysis, the rate of TCR association differed among HLA loci, with DRB1 alleles having the most associated TCRs and HLA-C alleles having the fewest. This cohort had only TCR beta chains sequenced, and the lack of alpha or paired-chain data limited which features could be detected. In a later analysis, most CMV-associated TCR beta chains were found to appear HLA-restricted, with HLA associations seemingly driven largely by CMV exposure. According to a later genetic analysis, donors in an Asian-associated ancestry cluster had fewer N-insertions in productive TCRs than the approximately 670-donor mean. The authors suggested that the approach could potentially be extended to other disease states and immunological phenotypes. A later analysis found that HLA-associated TCR beta chains were more clonally expanded and had lower generation probabilities than equally common non-associated chains. In an earlier analysis of some 500 of the donors, most TCR beta V segments were observed in productive rearrangements about 87% or about 30% of the time, broadly matching IMGT annotations. The classifier was reported to diagnose cytomegalovirus status with high specificity and sensitivity in both the original cohort and the validation cohort. The study gave a list of under 200 TCR beta chains associated with cytomegalovirus. Sequencing depth was assumed to be roughly uniform across donors in the presence/absence analyses, though that assumption may not hold.

V is reduced by 2 bases and J by 6 bases, leaving a spacing of 12 bases between them. From its cysteine to its phenylalanine, the CDR3 spans 13 amino acids. Only CDR3 DNA is held: 39 bases, read in frame from base 1. The germline V gene (reference sequence) gives CDR1 as GTSNPN and CDR2 as SVGIG. Libraries were made using the immunoSEQ multiplex PCR assay. The multiplex PCR relied on a mix of 60 forward primers for TCR Vbeta segments and 13 reverse primers for TCR Jbeta segments. The CDR3 region of rearranged TCR beta genes was amplified from genomic DNA with a multiplex PCR assay. The Illumina HiSeq System was used to sequence the amplified TCR beta libraries as 87-base-pair reads. As for how the authors treated the data: In a later analysis, 70 million to 95 million unique TCR beta chains were counted across the 500 to 850 repertoires, and around 10 million of these chains were shared by at least two donors. Raw reads were error-corrected and collapsed into unique sequences by a nearest-neighbor algorithm in which closely related sequences were merged to remove PCR and sequencing errors. To assign V, D and J gene segments, CDR3 sequences were aligned to IMGT reference sequences. For a sequence to be retained, a match of at least six nucleotides was required to both a V gene segment and a J gene segment. Rearrangements were classified as productive when the CDR3 lacked stop codons and remained in frame with V and J, and all other rearrangements were classified as non-productive. Following IMGT convention, CDR3 was defined as the stretch from the second conserved V-encoded cysteine up to the conserved J-encoded phenylalanine. In an earlier analysis of more than 550 of the donors, sequences lacking an unambiguous match to a single V gene segment were excluded. In an earlier analysis of around 600 of the donors, V segments were called functional above 56.7% productive rearrangements and were called segregating when the between-donor standard deviation exceeded 5%. A statistical classification framework was built for diagnosing cytomegalovirus status from the catalog of TCR beta chain sequences. A later analysis assigned V and J genes by comparing TCR nucleotide sequences with IMGT/GENE-DB human TR gene sequences. A later analysis assigned CDR3 sequences and most-parsimonious VDJ recombination scenarios with the TCRdist pipeline. In a later analysis, each TCR beta chain was defined by its CDR3 amino acid sequence together with its V-gene family, and reads without a unique V-gene family were excluded. A later analysis removed 500 to 650 highly shared, low-generation-probability nucleotide sequences to deal with suspected cross-contamination and a sequencing artifact. A later analysis calculated a clonal expansion index for each public chain from normalized within-repertoire ranks of inferred template counts. A later analysis computed generation probabilities with a VDJ recombination model fitted to out-of-frame rearrangements, and checked the results against IGoR. A later analysis scored TCR-TCR, TCR-HLA and TCR-CMV co-occurrence with hypergeometric tests, applying a repertoire-size bias correction to TCR pairs. To estimate false discovery rates, a later analysis permuted the HLA or CMV assignments 20 times. In a later analysis, co-occurring TCRs were grouped using DBSCAN, and TCRdist sequence similarity was added for clustering within HLA-allele-positive subsets. Repertoires with fewer than 30,000 or more than 120,000 public chains, plus five repertoires with anomalous nucleotide sharing, were excluded from co-occurrence clustering. This immuneACCESS table, as held by TCRdb, lists in-frame sequences with V and J called but not all clones. Of the missing ones, under half trace to an unresolved V gene in checked studies; the others have no known cause. V and J calls and clone size are given by that table; D and trimming were obtained from the DNA. For this sample there are 150,000 to 200,000 clones; 62% appear just once. The ten largest clonotypes hold less than 3% of the sample.

The cohort consisted of 670 or so healthy bone marrow donors. All cohort members were sampled while nominally healthy, although unrecorded immune exposures were likely present. The donor tested CMV seronegative and was one of the 352 seronegative cohort members. A peripheral blood sample was provided by each donor, and peripheral blood mononuclear cells were used for TCR beta sequencing. Genomic DNA extraction from the blood cell samples was performed with the Qiagen DNeasy Blood Extraction Kit. The sequenced sample consisted of PBMCs. This receptor was identified in a man aged 35 to 55 in good health and CMV-seronegative. In this chain, TRBV30 is recombined with TRBJ2-3; no confident D gene assignment can be made. The DNA reads TGTGCCTGGAGTACCACTTTCCCCGATACGCAGTATTTT. It is translated as CAWSTTFPDTQYF. Here the CDR3 is joined to the reference TRBV30 and TRBJ2-3 genes, and the full variable domain is: SQTIHQWPATLVQPVGSPLSLECTVEGTSNPNLYWYRQAAGRGLQLLFYSVGIGQISSEVPQNLSASRPQDRQFILSSKKLLLSDSGFYLCAWSTTFPDTQYFGPGTRLTVL.